This T cell receptor beta chain was obtained from a study of Ad26.COV2.S vaccination and SARS-CoV-2 variants. Study results and caveats: For non-spike TCRs, breadth in vaccine recipients resembled that in placebo recipients. Compared with placebo recipients, vaccine recipients had higher spike-specific TCR breadth.

Using immunoSEQ multiplex PCR, the repertoire was profiled, and TCRdb retains in-frame clones only, with some absent. This sample has about 350,000 clones, with around 89% found just once. As to treatment: around 19 received Ad26.COV2.S at low or high dose, single or two shots; a few received placebo; per-sample allocation not given. Day 63 after the first injection of vaccine or placebo was the sampling time. Regarding this clone: The antigen remains undetermined.

The germline CDR1 and CDR2 sequences are SGHTA and FQGTGA. The CDR3 loop spans 13 amino acids. V dropped 2 bases and J dropped 2 bases, with 7 bases sitting between them. This TCR derives from a person between 18 and 60 years old who received the Ad26.COV2.S COVID-19 vaccine or a placebo. This chain links TRBV7-3 with TRBJ2-7; no clear D gene. The sample here was peripheral blood, taken in a trial of Ad26.COV2.S vaccine versus placebo. CDR3 protein: CASSLAVPYEQYF. The CDR3 DNA reads TGTGCCAGCAGCTTAGCGGTGCCCTACGAGCAGTACTTC.